Below, 6 T cell receptor beta chains from the same sample are listed, as sequenced in a study of T-cell memory formation after mild COVID-19. Each CDR3 protein gets one entry after TCRdb re-called the 5' RACE reads with MiXCR. The sample has fewer than 450,000 distinct CDR3 sequences, 20% to 25% seen once. The material sequenced was PBMCs or a T cell subset sorted from them (not recorded which). All receptors derive from an adult woman who had mild COVID-19 (a few samples of this study predate the infection). Cell type and time point are not known.

The gene calls are TRBV6-5 and TRBJ2-1; D gene ambiguous. Trimming left V 0 bases short and J 0 bases short, with 12 bases between. This CDR3 has 17 residues. Germline V gene sequence: CDR1 MNHEY, CDR2 SVGAGI. The CDR3 coding sequence is TGTGCCAGCAGTTACTCGAGAAGGGTTAGCTCCTACAATGAGCAGTTCTTC. Its translation is CASSYSRRVSSYNEQFF.

V and J are TRBV10-3 and TRBJ1-2; 7 bases fit TRBD1. The CDR3 runs 14 residues. J lost 3 bases, V lost 5 bases, and 6 bases had no gene match. From germline, CDR1 is ENHRY and CDR2 SYGVKD. CDR3 amino acids: CAISTGDRDYGYTF. In nucleotides, the CDR3 is TGTGCCATCAGTACAGGGGATAGGGACTATGGCTACACCTTC.

This clonotype was detected a few times. The chain employs TRBV5-1 and TRBJ2-7; TRBD2 might be the D (7 bases). CDR1 and CDR2 from the germline V gene are SGHRS and YFSETQ. With 4 bases removed from V and 12 bases from J, the gap between germline ends came to 20 bases. The CDR3 sequence is 13 residues long. The DNA of the CDR3 is TGCGCCAGCAGCCCCATGGGGGGGCAGGGGATGTACTTC. It translates to CASSPMGGQGMYF.

In this sample, this clonotype turned up a few times. A read error may produce the germline difference seen at one junction end. This chain connects TRBV7-7 to TRBJ1-2, with D tentatively TRBD1 (5 bases). The CDR3 extends over 17 amino acids. From germline, CDR1 is SSHAT and CDR2 FNYEAQ (reference sequence). The CDR3 region is CASSLGRRGLGSYGYTF. The CDR3 bases are TGTGCTAGCAGCTTAGGACGTAGGGGATTGGGATCCTATGGCTACACCTTC. The full variable domain, completed using reference TRBV7-7 and TRBJ1-2, is GAGVSQSPRYKVTKRGQDVTLRCDPISSHATLYWYQQALGQGPEFLTYFNYEAQPDKSGLPSDRFSAERPEGSISTLTIQRTEQRDSAMYRCASSLGRRGLGSYGYTFGSGTRLTVV.

This clonotype was counted a few times. This sequence joins TRBV4-1 and TRBJ2-1; 13 bases line up with TRBD2. V shed 4 bases, J shed 7 bases, and the junction held 13 bases outside the gene matches. Germline CDR1 reads MGHRA; CDR2 reads YSYEKL. The CDR3 is 18 amino acids. The CDR3 sequence: CASSRHPPGTSGDNEQFF. The CDR3 nucleotides read TGCGCCAGCAGCCGCCACCCTCCCGGGACTAGCGGGGATAATGAGCAGTTCTTC.

In this sample, this clonotype turned up a few times. Compared with germline, one end of the junction differs, possibly owing to a read error. The chain combines TRBV3-1 with TRBJ2-2, with a tentative D call TRBD1 (6 bases). Germline V gives CDR1 LGHDT, CDR2 YNNKEL (reference sequence). The CDR3 totals 13 residues. The CDR3 reads CASNQGGTGELFF. Written as DNA, the CDR3 is TGTGCCAGCAACCAAGGGGGCACCGGGGAGCTGTTTTTT. Supplemented by reference TRBV3-1 and TRBJ2-2, the full variable domain reads DTAVSQTPKYLVTQMGNDKSIKCEQNLGHDTMYWYKQDSKKFLKIMFSYNNKELIINETVPNRFSPKSPDKAHLNLHINSLELGDSAVYFCASNQGGTGELFFGEGSRLTVL.